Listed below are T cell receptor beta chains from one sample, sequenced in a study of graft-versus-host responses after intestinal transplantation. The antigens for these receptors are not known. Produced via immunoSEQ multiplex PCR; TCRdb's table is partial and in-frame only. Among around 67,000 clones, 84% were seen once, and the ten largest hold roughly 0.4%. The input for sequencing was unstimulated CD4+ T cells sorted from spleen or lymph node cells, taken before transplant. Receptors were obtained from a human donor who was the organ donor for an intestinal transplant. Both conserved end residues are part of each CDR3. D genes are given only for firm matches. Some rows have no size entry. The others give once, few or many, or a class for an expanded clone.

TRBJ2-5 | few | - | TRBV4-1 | CASSIRGAEPKETQYF | TGCGCCAGCAGCATCCGGGGGGCAGAACCGAAAGAGACCCAGTACTTC
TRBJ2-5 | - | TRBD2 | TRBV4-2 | CASSQDGQRGAQQETQYF | TGTGCCAGCAGCCAAGATGGCCAGCGGGGGGCCCAGCAAGAGACCCAGTACTTC
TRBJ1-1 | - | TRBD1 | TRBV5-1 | CASSLAWTGMNTEAFF | TGCGCCAGCAGCTTGGCTTGGACAGGTATGAACACTGAAGCTTTCTTT
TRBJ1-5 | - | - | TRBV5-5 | CASSQAISNQPQHF | TGTGCCAGCAGTCAGGCCATTAGCAATCAGCCCCAGCATTTT
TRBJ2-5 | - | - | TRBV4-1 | CASSQRQYQETQYF | TGCGCCAGCAGCCAGCGACAGTACCAAGAGACCCAGTACTTC
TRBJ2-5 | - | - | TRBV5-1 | CASSLRGQETQYF | TGCGCCAGCAGCTTAAGAGGGCAAGAGACCCAGTACTTC
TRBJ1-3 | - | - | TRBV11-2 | CASSLDGRNFDTIYF | TGTGCCAGCAGCTTAGATGGCAGGAACTTTGACACCATATATTTT
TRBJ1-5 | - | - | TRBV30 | CAWRADNSNQPQHF | TGTGCCTGGAGGGCAGACAATAGCAATCAGCCCCAGCATTTT
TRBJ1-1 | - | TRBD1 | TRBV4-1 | CASSSWGGQGNTEAFF | TGCGCCAGCAGCTCCTGGGGGGGACAGGGGAACACTGAAGCTTTCTTT
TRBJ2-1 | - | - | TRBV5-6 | CASSPGWGGLYNEQFF | TGTGCCAGCAGCCCCGGGTGGGGGGGCCTGTACAATGAGCAGTTCTTC
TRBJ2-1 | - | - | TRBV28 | CASKTTGKSGKEFF | TGTGCCAGCAAAACGACAGGCAAAAGCGGAAAAGAGTTCTTC
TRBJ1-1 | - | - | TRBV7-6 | CASSQQSNTEAFF | TGTGCCAGCAGCCAACAGTCGAACACTGAAGCTTTCTTT
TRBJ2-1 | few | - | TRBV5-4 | CASSLSQSSRAQFF | TGTGCCAGCAGCTTGTCCCAGTCTTCCAGGGCACAGTTCTTC
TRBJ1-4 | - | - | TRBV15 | CATSRVVQTNEKLFF | TGTGCCACCAGCAGAGTTGTACAAACTAATGAAAAACTGTTTTTT
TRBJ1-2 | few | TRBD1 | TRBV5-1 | CASSFGGGDGYTF | TGCGCCAGCAGCTTTGGAGGGGGCGATGGCTACACCTTC